The T cell receptor (beta chain) under discussion was sequenced for a study of blood T cell repertoires in COVID-19. Overall study: The samples span acute and convalescent COVID-19 from the United States, Italy and Spain. Sources were T cells, B-cell-depleted T cells, or PBMCs; the material itself was cDNA or gDNA.

The J segment lost 8 bases and the V segment lost 5 bases, leaving 11 bases of the junction unmatched. The CDR3 is made up of 15 amino acids. Germline values: CDR1 LGHDT, CDR2 YNNKEL (reference sequence). How the authors handled the data: Reference gene primer amplification in the assay estimated nucleated cell counts. Produced via immunoSEQ multiplex PCR; TCRdb's table is partial and in-frame only. The V and J calls and clone size are taken from that table; D and trimming were inferred from the DNA. This table holds about 190,000 clones, roughly three quarters found once. Recruitment covered 20 to 25 US areas and drew participants whose ages spanned about 18 to 100 years.

The sample consisted of PBMCs or T cells enriched from blood (not recorded which). This chain uses TRBV3-1 (or the pseudogene TRBV3-2) with TRBJ1-4; TRBD1 matches 7 bases. The clonotype comes from a woman in her forties or fifties with acute COVID-19. In DNA form, the CDR3 reads TGTGCCAGCAGCTTAAAGGGCGCAGGGGGAGAAAAACTGTTTTTT. This sequence encodes CASSLKGAGGEKLFF.